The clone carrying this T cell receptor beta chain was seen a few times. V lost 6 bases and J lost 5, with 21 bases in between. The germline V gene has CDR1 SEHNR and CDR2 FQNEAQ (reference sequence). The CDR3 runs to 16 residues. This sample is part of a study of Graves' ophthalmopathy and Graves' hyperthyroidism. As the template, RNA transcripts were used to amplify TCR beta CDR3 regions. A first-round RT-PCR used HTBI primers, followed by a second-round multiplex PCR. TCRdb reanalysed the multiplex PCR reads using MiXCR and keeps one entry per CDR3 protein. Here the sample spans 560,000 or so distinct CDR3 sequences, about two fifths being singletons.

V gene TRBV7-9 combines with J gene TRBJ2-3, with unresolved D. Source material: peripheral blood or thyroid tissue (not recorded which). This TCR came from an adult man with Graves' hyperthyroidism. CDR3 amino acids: CASRKNTESSVDTQYF. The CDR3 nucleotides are TGTGCCAGCAGAAAGAACACAGAATCTAGTGTAGATACGCAGTATTTT.